This entry features one T cell receptor (beta chain) sequence. Its specific antigen is unknown. Base qualities are not at hand, and no much larger clone is one base apart. The data derive from a study of shared clonotypes between healthy human individuals (dated by TCRdb to about 2020). Some background on the complete study: Two women and three men aged 18 to 49 years were included in the cohort. Per donor, three plates each were used for CD4 naive and CD4 memory, two for CD8 naive, and one for CD8 memory. Blood TCR repertoires of a handful of healthy adults were deeply sequenced to estimate repertoire size and the extent of clonotype sharing between individuals. Libraries were prepared and TCR repertoires were sequenced by different laboratories using diverse techniques, in order to increase sequencing depth and limit assay-specific biases. Each donor's leukapheresis produced roughly between roughly 0.85 and 9.5 billion PBMCs. The paper as a whole reports these results and caveats: Rarefaction of sorted-subset datasets indicated incomplete sequencing despite the large sequencing depth. Because the study included only a small number of donors, the genetic and exposure-history diversity represented was limited. Pairwise subsampling indicated that sequencing depth was expected to affect the degree of clonotype sharing among donors. Sharing across a few donors was observed for about 5% of naive CD4, over 3% of naive CD8, 2% to 2.5% of memory CD4, and approximately 0.41% of memory CD8 clonotypes. Larger estimated clonotype richness was generally found for naive subsets than for memory subsets. Clonotypes shared by all four sorted-subset donors showed higher generation probabilities than non-shared clonotypes. Sampling was limited to blood, and TCR repertoires in tissue likely differ from TCR repertoires in blood.

TCR CDR3 regions were amplified from genomic DNA by multiplex PCR using the deep immunoSEQ assay. Genomic DNA extracted from each cell subset was distributed evenly over all wells of several immunoSEQ 96-well plates, and each plate served as one replicate. Each replicate PCR for sorted subsets received 150 to 250 ng genomic DNA, equal to some 32,000 T cell genomes. Purified libraries were measured with a Qubit 3.0 fluorometer, size-checked on a Bioanalyzer 2100, and measured again with the KAPA Library Quantification kit. A separate single-read 150-cycle Illumina NextSeq 550 flow cell was used to sequence each immunoSEQ 96-well plate. The original methods were these. Because the immunoSEQ output included only junctional sequences and no quality scores, the filtering could not be the same as the filtering used for full-length reads. To assign V/J genes and CDR3, sequences were annotated using PyIR, a Python wrapper for IgBLAST v1.9, with IMGT germline references. Reads with weak V/J assignments (E-value above 1e-6), missing CDR3, stop codons, out-of-frame junctions, or ambiguous translated residues were removed. V3J clonotypes were defined by identical inferred V gene, J gene, and CDR3 amino acid sequence. To compute the percentage overlap between repertoires, the number of shared unique clonotypes was divided by the size of the smaller repertoire. Three approaches were used to assess repertoire richness: RTK rarefaction, the Chao1 estimator, and Recon v2.1 estimates of unobserved clonotypes. For all TCRbeta clonotypes obtained by the gDNA method from several donors, generation probabilities were computed with OLGA. This immuneACCESS table, as held by TCRdb, lists in-frame sequences with V and J called but not all clones. Of the missing ones, under half trace to an unresolved V gene in checked studies; the others have no known cause. V, J and clone size were drawn from that table, and D and trimming were deduced from the DNA. The sample yields 1.6 million or so clones; approximately 97% were counted once. Approximately 1.2% of the sample is in the top ten clones.

CDR1 is given as MDHEN and CDR2 as SYDVKM, both from the germline V gene. CDR3 length: 11 amino acids, cysteine to phenylalanine. This entry keeps only the CDR3 DNA: 33 bases, framed from base 1. Cut back by 7 bases and 7 bases, the V and J ends lie 11 bases apart. Donors were healthy HIV-negative adults with no recently reported acute infections or vaccinations. All donors were Caucasian adults living in Nashville, Tennessee, USA. CD4+ T cells were enriched by magnetic negative selection, after which naive cells were positively selected on CD45RA and the negative fraction was taken as the memory subset. After blood collection by leukapheresis, PBMCs were isolated using Ficoll-Histopaque density gradient centrifugation and then cryopreserved in the vapor phase of liquid nitrogen. Analytical flow cytometry was used to check the purity and quantity of every magnetically sorted T cell population. Each sorted fraction had its genomic DNA isolated and then quantified by UV absorbance on a Nanodrop 2000c.

The chain was built from TRBV28 and TRBJ2-7, with TRBD1 tentatively as D gene (6 bases match). Input material: naive CD4+ T cells sorted from blood. The sample's cell subset or site, from its label and the paper: CD45RA+ positively selected. The clonotype comes from a man under 40 in good health. The CDR3 in this case is CASTGVGEQYF. The DNA sequence reads TGTGCCAGCACAGGGGTGGGTGAGCAGTACTTC.